Here is one TCR beta chain with its context. Its specificity is not known. The sample is drawn from a study of shared clonotypes between healthy human individuals. As for the study in general: Those who served as donors were a couple of women and three men between the ages of 18 and 49. Donors had three CD4 naive, three CD4 memory, two CD8 naive and one CD8 memory plate apiece.

The V and J ends lost 4 bases and 2 bases, in that order; junction bases with no gene match: 6. CDR3 length: 15 residues. Original processing methods: ImmunoSEQ yielded junction-only sequences lacking quality scores, so filtering differed. TCRdb's table, derived via immunoSEQ multiplex PCR, lists solely in-frame clones and lacks some. Clone size and the V and J calls come from that table; the DNA yielded D and trimming. The sample carries about 2.2 million clones, about 94% recorded once. The naive CD8 fraction comprised CD45RO-negative cells positively selected for CCR7 and excluded terminally differentiated effector memory CD45RA+ cells. Study outcomes and limitations: Rarefaction exposed incomplete sorted-subset sequencing despite large depth.

The TCR comes from a man aged 18 to 35 in good health. Some clones in this sample may be carry-over from other donors' samples. The sequencing sample was made of naive CD8+ T cells from PBMCs. The chain joins TRBV23-1 to TRBJ1-2; 8 bases match TRBD1. TRBV23-1 is treated as an ORF (open reading frame) with a function not yet certain. CDR3 sequence (DNA): TGCGCCAGCAGTCCCAGGACAGGGTACAACTATGGCTACACCTTC. Translated, it gives CASSPRTGYNYGYTF.